This TCR beta chain was observed in a study of T cells after yellow fever vaccination. Findings and limits, study-wide: Repertoires obtained by FACS sorting could include abundant clonotypes that entered as contaminants from the bulk population. It was a small share of clonotypes that appeared in both CD4 and CD8 compartments. Post-booster samples contained most primary-vaccination clones (approximately 96% CD4, about 90% CD8).

The CDR3 loop spans 17 amino acids. Losses at the gene ends were 3 bases for V and 4 bases for J; bases not matched to a gene: 16. Germline V gene lookup returns CDR1 GTSNPN and CDR2 SVGIG (reference sequence). A universal primer site and UMIs were added as TCR cDNA was made by 5'RACE template switching. TCRdb reprocessed the 5' RACE reads via MiXCR and lists one record per CDR3 protein. Among 200,000 to 250,000 distinct CDR3 sequences, less than 9% were seen once, and the ten largest hold approximately 0.87%. Concerning this clonotype: The target antigen is unknown.

The chain employs TRBV30 and TRBJ2-7, with 9 bases that match TRBD1. Sequencing used CD4+ T cells sorted from PBMCs, obtained 15 days after the yellow fever booster vaccination. The origin of this receptor is a man aged 25 to 45 who received the YFV17D yellow fever vaccine. CDR3 DNA: TGTGCCTGGAGCCTAAAGGGTCCGGGACAGGGTTTATACGAGCAGTACTTC. It translates to CAWSLKGPGQGLYEQYF.